The 22 T cell receptor beta chains below all came from one sample that was sequenced in a study of blood T cell repertoires in COVID-19. The repertoire was sequenced with immunoSEQ multiplex PCR; TCRdb's copy has only in-frame clones and lacks some. The data show roughly 260,000 clones, about 80% seen once. The specimen sequenced was peripheral blood. The receptors were gathered from a woman of 80 years or more with active or convalescent COVID-19.

The chain is built from TRBV2 and TRBJ2-5, with TRBD2 matching over 10 bases. CDR3 length: 15 residues. J gave up 2 bases and V 6 bases, and 6 bases lay outside the gene matches. Germline assignment: CDR1 SNHLY and CDR2 FYNNEI. The CDR3 DNA reads as TGTGCCAGCAGAGTGGTAGCGGGGGGTCAAGAGACCCAGTACTTC. Protein sequence: CASRVVAGGQETQYF. Together with reference TRBV2 and TRBJ2-5, the CDR3 gives the full variable domain: EPEVTQTPSHQVTQMGQEVILRCVPISNHLYFYWYRQILGQKVEFLVSFYNNEISEKSEIFDDQFSVERPDGSNFTLKIRSTKLEDSAMYFCASRVVAGGQETQYFGPGTRLLVL.

This clone has a single count. This chain connects TRBV5-1 to TRBJ2-3; the match to TRBD2 covers 9 bases. The CDR3 loop spans 18 amino acids. With V trimmed by 0 bases and J by 1 base, 9 bases remained unmatched. Germline V lookup: CDR1 SGHRS, CDR2 YFSETQ. CDR3 sequence: CASSLGSGGLGGTDTQYF. CDR3 in DNA: TGCGCCAGCAGCTTGGGTAGCGGGGGTCTCGGGGGCACAGATACGCAGTATTTT.

The chain recombines TRBV18 with TRBJ1-2; 8 bases fit TRBD1. CDR3 length: 15 amino acids. The V segment lost 4 bases and the J segment 4 bases; nucleotides outside the gene matches: 8. CDR1 KGHSH and CDR2 LQKENI come from the germline V gene. CDR3 loop: CASSLGQGGSYGYTF. CDR3 nucleotides: TGTGCCAGCTCACTCGGACAGGGAGGAAGCTATGGCTACACCTTC.

This chain connects TRBV5-1 to TRBJ2-1; TRBD2 matches at 10 bases. V lost 7 bases to trimming and J lost 6 bases; unmatched junction nucleotides: 7. This CDR3 spans 14 amino acids. Germline V gives CDR1 SGHRS, CDR2 YFSETQ. CDR3: CASALAGNVNEQFF. DNA of the CDR3: TGCGCCAGCGCACTAGCGGGAAACGTCAATGAGCAGTTCTTC.

The chain is built from TRBV24-1 and TRBJ1-1; D is uncertain. Between the trimmed V and J ends, which lost 4 bases and 4 bases, there was a span of 12 bases. Germline values: CDR1 KGHDR, CDR2 SFDVKD. The length of the CDR3 is 14 residues. CDR3 in DNA: TGTGCCACCAGTGAAAACTCTCGGAGCACTGAAGCTTTCTTT. Its translation: CATSENSRSTEAFF.

This chain links TRBV27 with TRBJ1-2; tentative D call: TRBD1 (5 bases). The CDR3 totals 13 residues. Between the trimmed V and J ends, which lost 6 bases and 4 bases, there was a span of 12 bases. Germline V gene lookup returns CDR1 MNHEY and CDR2 SMNVEV (reference sequence). CDR3 loop: CASSRLTGYGYTF. CDR3 DNA: TGTGCCAGCAGCCGATTAACAGGCTATGGCTACACCTTC.

The chain links TRBV18 to TRBJ1-5, with D possibly being TRBD1 (6 bases). V dropped 2 bases and J dropped 2 bases, with 10 bases sitting between them. The CDR3 totals 15 residues. Per germline, CDR1 KGHSH and CDR2 LQKENI. CDR3 loop: CASSPGGVGNQPQHF. The CDR3 DNA is TGTGCCAGCTCACCAGGGGGCGTAGGCAATCAGCCCCAGCATTTT.

This clone has a single count. This chain uses TRBV7-2 with TRBJ2-1; perhaps TRBD2 as D (6 bases). The germline CDR1 and CDR2 sequences are SGHTA and FQGNSA. V was pared by 2 bases and J by 6 bases, with 11 bases between. CDR3 length: 14 amino acids. CDR3 amino acids: CASSLTSFSNEQFF. The CDR3 coding sequence is TGTGCCAGCAGCTTAACTAGCTTTAGCAATGAGCAGTTCTTC.

The V and J genes are TRBV27 and TRBJ2-7, with no clear D. The CDR3 is made up of 17 amino acids. V was clipped by 6 bases and J by 5 bases, with 26 bases between them. Germline loops: CDR1 MNHEY, CDR2 SMNVEV (reference sequence). The CDR3 loop is CASRALGLRQESHEQYF. The CDR3 DNA sequence: TGTGCCAGCAGGGCCCTTGGGCTGCGTCAAGAGTCCCACGAGCAGTACTTC.

The V call is TRBV4-1, the J call TRBJ1-4; the match to TRBD1 covers 8 bases. Germline V lookup: CDR1 MGHRA, CDR2 YSYEKL. V lost 2 bases to trimming and J lost 5 bases; unmatched junction nucleotides: 4. This CDR3 has 15 amino acids. In DNA, the CDR3 is TGCGCCAGCAGCCAATCCGGACAGGGAAATGAAAAACTGTTTTTT. Translating it yields CASSQSGQGNEKLFF.

This sequence joins TRBV21-1 and TRBJ1-1; the table calls TRBD1, which could not be checked here. TRBV21-1 is termed a pseudogene. The CDR3 runs to 20 residues. For the CDR3, the DNA is TGTGCCAGCAGCAAAGCAAACCCGGGACAGGGGCCAGCCAACGGTGCGGGAGCTTTCTTT. Translating gives CASSKANPGQGPANGAGAFF.

V usage is TRBV4-1 and J usage is TRBJ2-5, with D perhaps TRBD1 (5 bases). The germline V gene has CDR1 MGHRA and CDR2 YSYEKL. This CDR3 comprises 14 residues. Trimming left V 5 bases short and J 4 bases short, with 14 bases between. The CDR3 sequence is CASSVRQGGETQYF. The CDR3 coding sequence is TGCGCCAGCAGCGTTCGCCAGGGCGGAGAGACCCAGTACTTC.

The rearrangement uses TRBV29-1 and TRBJ2-1, with 7 bases fitting TRBD2. Losses at the gene ends were 3 bases for V and 9 bases for J; bases not matched to a gene: 2. Germline CDR1 is SQVTM and CDR2 is ANQGSEA. CDR3 length: 11 amino acids. CDR3: CSVEGGFEQFF. The CDR3 nucleotides are TGCAGCGTTGAGGGGGGGTTTGAGCAGTTCTTC.

The chain's CDR3 is CASSPPGVAGAGEQFF. In DNA form, the CDR3 reads TGTGCCAGCAGCCCGCCTGGAGTAGCGGGAGCGGGTGAGCAGTTCTTC. J is TRBJ2-1 and V is TRBV3-1 (or the pseudogene TRBV3-2); the match to TRBD2 covers 9 bases. The CDR3 spans 16 residues. Germline V gives CDR1 LGHDT, CDR2 YNNKEL (reference sequence). V lost 4 bases to trimming and J lost 9 bases; unmatched junction nucleotides: 13.

The CDR3 region is CASSQKGRQGYYEQYF. CDR3 in DNA: TGTGCCAGCAGCCAAAAGGGGAGGCAGGGATACTACGAGCAGTACTTC. The gene calls are TRBV4-2 and TRBJ2-7; D might be TRBD2 (6 bases). Trimming stripped 2 bases from V and 3 bases from J, with 17 bases between. CDR3 size: 16 residues. The germline V gene encodes CDR1 LGHNA and CDR2 YNFKEQ.

This clone was observed once. The chain couples TRBV19 to TRBJ1-2; weak D call: TRBD1 (6 bases). CDR1 is LNHDA, CDR2 SQIVND, per germline (reference sequence). Deletions cut 5 bases from V and 7 bases from J, with 26 bases between. The CDR3 has 17 amino acids. The CDR3 protein is CASSRPGTLISRPGYTF. As DNA, the CDR3 is TGTGCCAGTAGTCGTCCCGGGACACTCATTAGTCGGCCTGGCTACACCTTC.

This clone was seen a single time. The genes are TRBV9 and TRBJ2-5; tentative D call: TRBD2 (7 bases). Trimming left V 0 bases short and J 9 bases short, with 15 bases between. Per germline, CDR1 SGDLS and CDR2 YYNGEE. This CDR3 spans 14 amino acids. CDR3 nucleotides: TGTGCCAGCAGCGTAGATGGGGGGGCGGGTTCCCAGTACTTC. Residues: CASSVDGGAGSQYF.

The chain carries TRBV10-3 and TRBJ2-1; 9 bases are a match to TRBD2. V shed 10 bases and J 0 bases; nucleotides not matched to a gene: 7. The CDR3 sequence is 15 residues long. Germline V CDR1 and CDR2: ENHRY, SYGVKD. CDR3: CASGTSSSSYNEQFF. The CDR3 DNA follows: TGTGCCAGCGGGACTAGCAGCAGCTCCTACAATGAGCAGTTCTTC.

The chain couples TRBV4-1 to TRBJ1-4, with 9 bases aligning to TRBD1. The CDR3 runs 17 residues. Germline CDR1 is MGHRA and CDR2 is YSYEKL. J was trimmed by 3 bases and V by 4 bases; bases with no gene match: 9. CDR3 sequence reads: CASSPVPGQGSNEKLFF. Written as DNA, the CDR3 is TGCGCCAGCAGCCCCGTCCCGGGACAGGGATCTAATGAAAAACTGTTTTTT.

The chain carries TRBV9 and TRBJ1-2, with a weak D call TRBD1 (5 bases). Trimming shortened V by 0 bases and J by 3 bases, and 21 bases separated the two germline ends. Germline V gives CDR1 SGDLS, CDR2 YYNGEE. The CDR3 has 18 residues. CDR3 protein: CASSVAEAGNQNYYGYTF. As DNA, the CDR3 is TGTGCCAGCAGCGTAGCTGAGGCAGGGAACCAAAACTACTATGGCTACACCTTC.

The V call is TRBV10-1, the J call TRBJ1-6; 8 positions match TRBD1. The length of the CDR3 is 13 residues. Germline V gene lookup returns CDR1 WNHNN and CDR2 SYGVQD (reference sequence). V trimming: 9 bases; J trimming: 6 bases; junction bases outside the gene matches: 4. Written as DNA, the CDR3 is TGCGCCAGTAAACAGGGGGTTAATTCACCCCTCCACTTT. Translated: CASKQGVNSPLHF.

This sequence joins TRBV3-1 (or the pseudogene TRBV3-2) and TRBJ1-6, with D unresolved. V lost 4 bases to trimming and J lost 7 bases, with 8 bases between them. The germline V gene has CDR1 LGHDT and CDR2 YNNKEL (reference sequence). The length of the CDR3 is 13 residues. CDR3 nucleotides: TGTGCCAGCAGCCCGACTCAGAATTCACCCCTCCACTTT. It is translated as CASSPTQNSPLHF.